Presented here are 21 T cell receptor beta chains from one specimen sequenced in a study of regulatory T cells in long-lasting Graves disease. Construction of TCR beta libraries relied on iRepertoire HTBI primers and on Arm-PCR targeting CDR3 regions. From the multiplex PCR reads, TCRdb called clonotypes with MiXCR, one entry per CDR3 protein. Of around 400,000 distinct CDR3 sequences listed, around 23% are singletons. Time point reported: persistent/refractory GD, antithyroid drugs over 5 years with positive TRAb. The TCR library was made from RNA extracted from PBMCs. The sequencing used peripheral blood mononuclear cells (PBMCs), collected when the disease was refractory, from a patient treated with antithyroid drugs. These receptors were collected from a woman in her thirties or forties with Graves disease.

This clonotype was seen just once. This chain joins TRBV24-1 and TRBJ2-1; 11 bases are a match to TRBD2. CDR1 and CDR2 from the germline V gene are KGHDR and SFDVKD. The ends lost 4 bases at V and 5 bases at J; junction bases unmatched: 3. The CDR3 runs 15 residues. The CDR3 loop is CATSDTTSGDNEQFF. In nucleotides, the CDR3 is TGTGCCACCAGTGACACGACTAGCGGGGACAATGAGCAGTTCTTC.

This clonotype was recorded many times. The CDR3 reads CASSGLSYEQYF. The CDR3, as DNA: TGTGCCAGCAGTGGACTTTCCTACGAGCAGTACTTC. The chain has TRBV2 and TRBJ2-7; D is undetermined. V was shortened by 4 bases and J by 1 base, with 5 bases between the two germline ends. Looked up from germline, CDR1 is SNHLY and CDR2 is FYNNEI. The length of the CDR3 is 12 residues.

This clonotype has a count of ten or more. The CDR3 bases are TGTGCCAGCAGCTACCAGAGTTATAGCAATCAGCCCCAGCATTTT. As protein: CASSYQSYSNQPQHF. V and J are TRBV7-2 and TRBJ1-5; D unresolved. Germline CDR1 SGHTA, CDR2 FQGNSA. This CDR3 spans 15 amino acids. Trimming left V 4 bases short and J 0 bases short, with 10 bases between.

This clonotype was observed at least ten times. The chain combines TRBV12-3 or TRBV12-4 with TRBJ1-4, with D maybe TRBD1 (6 bases). This CDR3 has 14 residues. Trimming cost V 8 bases and J 5 bases, with 15 bases left between them. In DNA, the CDR3 is TGTGCCAGCGTCCGTGGGGGCTTGAATGAAAAACTGTTTTTT. It yields the protein CASVRGGLNEKLFF.

This clonotype showed up many times. The chain combines TRBV28 with TRBJ2-7; D gene unclear. The CDR3 is 12 residues long. Trimming removed 11 bases at V and 3 bases at J, with 14 bases between. Germline V gives CDR1 MDHEN, CDR2 SYDVKM. Here the CDR3 DNA reads TGTGCCGGATCCTCTGGGTTCTACGAGCAGTACTTC. Its protein is CAGSSGFYEQYF.

In the case of this clonotype: Since the CDR3 does not end with the conserved phenylalanine or tryptophan, this likely comes from a read error. The CDR3 here is CASSRDRGITNEQYL. CDR3 bases: TGTGCCAGTAGCAGGGACAGGGGGATCACTAACGAGCAGTACCTC. The chain recombines TRBV19 with TRBJ2-7; TRBD1 matches at 11 bases. Germline CDR1 and CDR2: LNHDA and SQIVND (reference sequence). The CDR3 covers 15 residues. J was trimmed by 5 bases and V by 6 bases; bases with no gene match: 9.

The CDR3 loop is CSAYKYERQYF. As DNA, the CDR3 is TGCAGCGCATACAAGTACGAGAGGCAGTACTTC. The chain recombines TRBV29-1 with TRBJ2-7, with no clear D. This CDR3 has 11 amino acids. V shed 7 bases and J shed 9 bases, with 16 bases lying between them. From germline, CDR1 is SQVTM and CDR2 ANQGSEA.

This clonotype was counted a few times. This chain uses TRBV7-3 with TRBJ1-2; tentative D call: TRBD1 (5 bases). The CDR3 extends over 13 amino acids. Trimming took 1 base from V and 5 from J, leaving 8 bases between them. Germline V gene data show CDR1 as SGHTA and CDR2 as FQGTGA. The CDR3 coding sequence is TGTGCCAGCAGCTTAAGGGGACGGTATGGCTACACCTTC. It codes for CASSLRGRYGYTF.

This chain joins TRBV9 and TRBJ1-2, with 8 bases that match TRBD1. The CDR3 is made up of 15 amino acids. Losses at the gene ends were 3 bases for V and 6 bases for J; bases not matched to a gene: 10. Germline CDR1 SGDLS, CDR2 YYNGEE. CDR3 coding DNA: TGTGCCAGCAGCGCCACGGGACAGGTATTAAATGGCTACACCTTC. It is translated as CASSATGQVLNGYTF.

Only a few counts were recorded for this clonotype. The V call is TRBV7-8, the J call TRBJ2-7; possibly TRBD1 for D (5 bases). CDR1 and CDR2 from the germline V gene are SGHVS and FQNEAQ. The V end lost 2 bases, the J end lost 7 bases, and 18 bases lay between the germline ends. The CDR3 sequence is 15 residues long. In nucleotides, the CDR3 is TGTGCCAGCAGCTTATGGGGCTCCTTAGGCGGAGAGCAGTACTTC. Amino acid sequence: CASSLWGSLGGEQYF.

This chain connects TRBV28 to TRBJ2-1, with D hard to call. Germline V gene sequence: CDR1 MDHEN, CDR2 SYDVKM. V was trimmed by 3 bases and J by 12 bases, leaving 18 bases between them. This CDR3 is 14 amino acids long. CDR3 residues: CASSFGVAPVGQFF. CDR3 sequence (DNA): TGTGCCAGCAGTTTTGGTGTCGCCCCCGTCGGGCAGTTCTTC.

The sample holds a few counts of this clonotype. V usage is TRBV30 and J usage is TRBJ1-5; D is unclear. V gave up 2 bases and J gave up 1 base, with 6 bases separating them. This CDR3 is built from 13 residues. Looked up from germline, CDR1 is GTSNPN and CDR2 is SVGIG (reference sequence). In DNA, the CDR3 is TGTGCCTGGAGTTCCTTAAGCAATCAGCCCCAGCATTTT. Its protein product is CAWSSLSNQPQHF.

This clonotype has ten or more counts. The chain uses TRBV7-8 and TRBJ1-1; D not certain. The CDR3 covers 11 residues. Germline CDR1 is SGHVS and CDR2 is FQNEAQ. Trimming cost V 4 bases and J 7 bases, with 7 bases left between them. This CDR3 reads CASSSGYEAFF. The CDR3 DNA is TGTGCCAGCAGCTCCGGATATGAAGCTTTCTTT.

This clonotype was detected only once. The chain joins TRBV28 to TRBJ2-3; 13 positions agree with TRBD2. CDR3 length: 16 amino acids. V lost 6 bases to trimming and J lost 3 bases; unmatched junction nucleotides: 6. Germline lookup yields CDR1 MDHEN and CDR2 SYDVKM. The CDR3, as DNA: TGTGCCAGCAGCAATGGGGGACTAGCGGGAACAGATACGCAGTATTTT. Its translation: CASSNGGLAGTDTQYF.

This clonotype was seen at least ten times. The V call is TRBV28, the J call TRBJ1-2; no clear D. Germline V CDR1 and CDR2: MDHEN, SYDVKM. The V end lost 2 bases, the J end lost 2 bases, and 12 bases lay between the germline ends. This CDR3 is 15 amino acids long. CDR3 DNA sequence: TGTGCCAGCAGTTTAAGCGTGGGTCAGAACTATGGCTACACCTTC. Translated: CASSLSVGQNYGYTF.

Many counts were recorded for this clonotype. V is TRBV7-2 and J is TRBJ1-1; 7 bases line up with TRBD1. Germline CDR1 and CDR2: SGHTA and FQGNSA. The CDR3 runs to 12 residues. The trim removed 4 bases at V and 7 bases at J, leaving 3 bases unmatched. The CDR3 region has the DNA TGTGCCAGCAGCTGGTACAGGGGTGAAGCTTTCTTT. Amino acids: CASSWYRGEAFF.

This rearrangement joins TRBV6-2 or TRBV6-3 to TRBJ2-5, with TRBD1 matching 9 bases. The germline V gene has CDR1 MNHEY and CDR2 SVGEGT. The V gene end was trimmed by 6 bases and the J gene end by 5 bases; junction bases not matched to a gene: 7. The CDR3 consists of 14 residues. CDR3 sequence (DNA): TGTGCCAGCAGGTCCGGGACAGGGATGGAGACCCAGTACTTC. This encodes CASRSGTGMETQYF.

In its sample, this clonotype was seen a few times. The chain has TRBV19 and TRBJ2-7, with TRBD1 identical over 7 bases. After removal of 6 bases from V and 7 bases from J, the junction contained 6 bases not matched to a gene. The V gene's germline CDR1 is LNHDA and CDR2 SQIVND (reference sequence). This CDR3 spans 12 amino acids. This chain's CDR3 is CASRTGIGEQYF. The CDR3, as DNA: TGTGCCAGTAGGACAGGGATCGGGGAGCAGTACTTC.

The V call is TRBV10-3, the J call TRBJ1-4; D is ambiguous. Between the trimmed V and J ends, which lost 4 bases and 4 bases, there was a span of 7 bases. CDR3 length: 13 residues. Germline V gene lookup returns CDR1 ENHRY and CDR2 SYGVKD. CDR3 in amino acids: CAISGNSNEKLFF. DNA for the CDR3: TGTGCCATCAGTGGGAACAGTAATGAAAAACTGTTTTTT.

The chain employs TRBV7-9 and TRBJ2-1; TRBD2 matches at 7 bases. The CDR3 has 15 amino acids. V trimming: 4 bases; J trimming: 2 bases; junction bases outside the gene matches: 5. Germline V lookup: CDR1 SEHNR, CDR2 FQNEAQ (reference sequence). CDR3 nucleotide sequence: TGTGCCAGCAGCTGGAAAGGGAGGGCCTACAATGAGCAGTTCTTC. This sequence encodes CASSWKGRAYNEQFF.

This clonotype was observed many times. The chain uses TRBV15 and TRBJ1-3; no reliable D call. This CDR3 has 16 residues. The germline V gene has CDR1 LNHNV and CDR2 YYDKDF (reference sequence). Trimming cost V 0 bases and J 4 bases, with 13 bases left between them. The CDR3 DNA reads as TGTGCCACCAGCAGAGATGGGTTGTTTTGGGGAAACACCATATATTTT. Residues: CATSRDGLFWGNTIYF.